Listed here are 13 T cell receptor beta chains from one sample, sequenced in a study of T cells in Graves' hyperthyroidism and ophthalmopathy. What was amplified from RNA transcripts were TCR beta CDR3 regions. RT-PCR in the first round (using the HTBI primer set) targeted the TCR CDR3. Using its own MiXCR run on the multiplex PCR reads, TCRdb lists one record per CDR3 protein. Found here are 300,000 to 500,000 distinct CDR3 sequences, 15% of them singletons; the top ten hold 32%. Sample: blood. These TCRs come from a woman aged 30 to 39 with Graves' hyperthyroidism.

This chain joins TRBV24-1 and TRBJ2-1; the match to TRBD1 covers 7 bases. Looked up from germline, CDR1 is KGHDR and CDR2 is SFDVKD. Trimming took 2 bases from V and 0 from J; bases not matched to a gene: 6. This CDR3 has 17 amino acids. The CDR3 DNA reads TGTGCCACCAGTGATTCACCAGGGGGTGCCTCCTACAATGAGCAGTTCTTC. It translates to CATSDSPGGASYNEQFF.

This clonotype was counted a single time. Because the CDR3 is missing its conserved closing phenylalanine or tryptophan, this is likely a read error. The CDR3 coding sequence is TGCAGTGCTCCCGACCTACTAGCGCTCAACAATGAGCAGTTCTCC. Translation: CSAPDLLALNNEQFS. V gene TRBV20-1 combines with J gene TRBJ2-1; 7 bases align to TRBD2. V shed 5 bases, J shed 5 bases, and the junction held 12 bases outside the gene matches. The length of the CDR3 is 15 residues. Germline CDR1 DFQATT, CDR2 SNEGSKA (reference sequence).

The chain links TRBV19 to TRBJ1-5; unclear D gene. CDR1 LNHDA and CDR2 SQIVND come from the germline V gene (reference sequence). The CDR3 totals 13 residues. Trimming cost V 3 bases and J 5 bases, with 8 bases left between them. CDR3 DNA sequence: TGTGCCAGTAGTATTTTGGCAGATCAGCCCCAGCATTTT. It is translated as CASSILADQPQHF.

This clonotype was recorded at least ten times. The J gene is TRBJ2-1, the V gene TRBV30, with TRBD2 matching over 8 bases. With 0 bases clipped from V and 5 bases from J, the junction kept 6 bases outside the gene matches. Germline assignment: CDR1 GTSNPN and CDR2 SVGIG (reference sequence). CDR3 length equals 15 residues. CDR3 in DNA: TGTGCCTGGAGTGTGATGACTAGCGAGAACAATGAGCAGTTCTTC. Translated, it gives CAWSVMTSENNEQFF.

This clonotype was found many times. J is TRBJ2-1 and V is TRBV18, with 9 bases lining up with TRBD2. This CDR3 is 18 amino acids long. The junction had 9 bases not matched to a gene; V was cut back by 0 bases and J by 3 bases. Germline CDR1 reads KGHSH; CDR2 reads LQKENI. DNA for the CDR3: TGTGCCAGCTCACCACCGTTGCGGGAGGGCCCTATCTACAATGAGCAGTTCTTC. This sequence encodes CASSPPLREGPIYNEQFF.

This clonotype occurred a few times. Since a far larger clone is one base different, this is likely a read error. No conserved phenylalanine or tryptophan is present at the end of the CDR3, so a read error is the likely explanation. V and J are TRBV11-2 and TRBJ2-7; the D is unclear. Germline V gene sequence: CDR1 SGHAT, CDR2 FQNNGV. V was clipped by 4 bases and J by 4 bases, with 5 bases between them. The CDR3 has 11 residues. The CDR3: CASSSAYEQYL. DNA of the CDR3: TGTGCCAGCAGCTCTGCATACGAGCAGTACCTC.

This clonotype was picked up a small number of times. The chain has TRBV27 and TRBJ2-2; D is unresolved. Germline V gene lookup returns CDR1 MNHEY and CDR2 SMNVEV (reference sequence). Deletions cut 1 base from V and 6 bases from J, with 9 bases between. The CDR3 covers 14 residues. CDR3 DNA sequence: TGTGCCAGCAGTTTATACTTGAGTTCCGGGGAGCTGTTTTTT. Translation gives CASSLYLSSGELFF.

At least ten counts were recorded for this clonotype. The chain has TRBV12-3 or TRBV12-4 and TRBJ2-5; no clear D. There are 11 residues in the CDR3. V was cut by 5 bases and J by 3 bases, with 4 bases left in between. The CDR3 nucleotides are TGTGCCAGCAGTGCGAAAGAGACCCAGTACTTC. This gives the protein CASSAKETQYF.

Many counts were recorded for this clonotype. The chain recombines TRBV7-9 with TRBJ1-1; unclear D gene. The germline V gene has CDR1 SEHNR and CDR2 FQNEAQ (reference sequence). The germline V and J ends were trimmed by 6 bases and 2 bases, with 10 bases remaining between them. The CDR3 is made up of 13 amino acids. CDR3 coding DNA: TGTGCCAGCAGTTTACTTGGAAACACTGAAGCTTTCTTT. It specifies CASSLLGNTEAFF.

The rearrangement joins TRBV20-1 to TRBJ2-5; 7 nucleotides line up with TRBD2. The V gene end was trimmed by 3 bases and the J gene end by 5 bases; junction bases not matched to a gene: 15. The CDR3 sequence is 16 residues long. Germline CDR1 is DFQATT and CDR2 is SNEGSKA (reference sequence). The CDR3: CSARGPSGPLSETQYF. Written as DNA, the CDR3 is TGCAGTGCTAGGGGCCCTAGCGGACCTCTATCCGAGACCCAGTACTTC.

This clonotype was counted a few times. J is TRBJ1-1 and V is TRBV5-1; 9 bases are shared with TRBD1. Trimming at V came to 4 bases and at J to 5 bases, leaving 9 bases not matched to a gene. From germline, CDR1 is SGHRS and CDR2 YFSETQ. The CDR3 has 15 amino acids. This CDR3 is CASSVQGALRTEAFF. The CDR3 DNA reads TGCGCCAGCAGCGTACAGGGGGCGTTGAGAACTGAAGCTTTCTTT.

In its sample, this clonotype was seen many times. The DNA of the CDR3 is TGTGCCAGCAGTGGACGAGGGACAGGGTTTGGTGAAGCTTTCTTT. Protein product: CASSGRGTGFGEAFF. The J gene is TRBJ1-1, the V gene TRBV28; TRBD1 matches at 9 bases. The V segment lost 5 bases and the J segment 7 bases; nucleotides outside the gene matches: 11. This CDR3 region has 15 residues. Germline V gives CDR1 MDHEN, CDR2 SYDVKM. The entire variable domain, with the rest obtained from reference TRBV28 and TRBJ1-1, is as follows: DVKVTQSSRYLVKRTGEKVFLECVQDMDHENMFWYRQDPGLGLRLIYFSYDVKMKEKGDIPEGYSVSREKKERFSLILESASTNQTSMYLCASSGRGTGFGEAFFGQGTRLTVV.

This clonotype was detected ten times or more. V and J are TRBV28 and TRBJ1-2; a weak D match, TRBD1 (5 bases). The CDR3 runs 13 residues. V lost 3 bases to trimming and J lost 8 bases, with 13 bases between them. Germline CDR1 reads MDHEN; CDR2 reads SYDVKM. Here the CDR3 reads CASSFQGTGGYTF. The CDR3 nucleotides read TGTGCCAGCAGTTTCCAGGGTACTGGAGGCTACACCTTC.